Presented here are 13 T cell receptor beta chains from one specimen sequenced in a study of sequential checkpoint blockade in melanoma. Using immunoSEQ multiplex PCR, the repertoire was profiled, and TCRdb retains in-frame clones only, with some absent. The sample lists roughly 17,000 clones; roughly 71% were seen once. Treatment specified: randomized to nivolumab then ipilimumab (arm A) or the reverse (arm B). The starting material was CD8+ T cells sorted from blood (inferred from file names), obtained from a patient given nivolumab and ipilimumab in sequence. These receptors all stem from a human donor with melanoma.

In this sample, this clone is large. The CDR3 loop is CASKGRQGRPSNQPQHF. CDR3 nucleotides: TGTGCCAGTAAGGGCCGACAGGGAAGGCCCTCCAATCAGCCCCAGCATTTT. V usage is TRBV19 and J usage is TRBJ1-5, with 7 positions matching TRBD1. CDR1 is LNHDA and CDR2 is SQIVND in the germline V gene (reference sequence). V lost 7 bases to trimming and J lost 3 bases; unmatched junction nucleotides: 15. This CDR3 region has 17 residues.

Written as DNA, the CDR3 is TGTGCCAGCAGCTCCATCACAGGGTCGACAGCTTTCTTT. Translating it yields CASSSITGSTAFF. This chain links TRBV7-3 with TRBJ1-1; D is possibly TRBD1 (6 bases). The CDR3 spans 13 residues. Germline CDR1 is SGHTA and CDR2 is FQGTGA. The V gene lost 4 bases and the J gene lost 10 bases, with 16 bases spanning the gap.

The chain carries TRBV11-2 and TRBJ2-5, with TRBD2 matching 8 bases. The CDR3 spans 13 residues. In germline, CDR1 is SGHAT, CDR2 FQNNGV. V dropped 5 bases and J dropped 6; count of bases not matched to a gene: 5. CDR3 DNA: TGTGCCAGCAGCGTGGCGGGGGGTCAGACCCAGTACTTC. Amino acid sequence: CASSVAGGQTQYF.

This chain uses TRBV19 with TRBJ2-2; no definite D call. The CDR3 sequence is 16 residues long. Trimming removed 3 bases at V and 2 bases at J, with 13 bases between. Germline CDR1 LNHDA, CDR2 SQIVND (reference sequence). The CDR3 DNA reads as TGTGCCAGTAGTATCTTTGGAGTTTTAAACACCGGGGAGCTGTTTTTT. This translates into CASSIFGVLNTGELFF.

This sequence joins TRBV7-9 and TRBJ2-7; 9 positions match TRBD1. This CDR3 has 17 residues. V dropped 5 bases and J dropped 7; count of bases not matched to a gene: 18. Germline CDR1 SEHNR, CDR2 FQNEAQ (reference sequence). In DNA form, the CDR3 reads TGTGCCAGCAGCCCACGCCCCTTACCGGACAGGGGATGGGAGCAGTACTTC. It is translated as CASSPRPLPDRGWEQYF.

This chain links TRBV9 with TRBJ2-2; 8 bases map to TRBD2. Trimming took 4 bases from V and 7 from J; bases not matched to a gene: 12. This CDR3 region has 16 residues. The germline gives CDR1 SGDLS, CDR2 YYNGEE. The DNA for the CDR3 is TGTGCCAGCAGCCCCAGCGGCGGGGGGCGAGACGGGGAGCTGTTTTTT. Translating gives CASSPSGGGRDGELFF.

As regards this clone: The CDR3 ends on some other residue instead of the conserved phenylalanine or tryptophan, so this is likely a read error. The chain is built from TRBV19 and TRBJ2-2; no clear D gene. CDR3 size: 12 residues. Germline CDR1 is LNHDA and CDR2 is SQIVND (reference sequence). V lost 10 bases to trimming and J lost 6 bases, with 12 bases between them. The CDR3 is CAILSVPGELFL. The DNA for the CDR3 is TGTGCCATCCTAAGCGTACCCGGGGAGCTGTTTCTT.

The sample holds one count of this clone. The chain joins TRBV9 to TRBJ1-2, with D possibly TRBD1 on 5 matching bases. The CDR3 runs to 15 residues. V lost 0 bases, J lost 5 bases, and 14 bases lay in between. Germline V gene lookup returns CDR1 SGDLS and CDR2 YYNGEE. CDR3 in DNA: TGTGCCAGCAGCGTAGGGGGGGTCCTCCCTTATGGCTACACCTTC. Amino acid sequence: CASSVGGVLPYGYTF.

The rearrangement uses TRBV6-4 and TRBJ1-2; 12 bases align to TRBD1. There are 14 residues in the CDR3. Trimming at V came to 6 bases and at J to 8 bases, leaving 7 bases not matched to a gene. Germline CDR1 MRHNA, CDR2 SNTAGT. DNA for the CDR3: TGTGCCAGCAGGCCGGGACAGGGGGCGAAAGGCTACACCTTC. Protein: CASRPGQGAKGYTF.

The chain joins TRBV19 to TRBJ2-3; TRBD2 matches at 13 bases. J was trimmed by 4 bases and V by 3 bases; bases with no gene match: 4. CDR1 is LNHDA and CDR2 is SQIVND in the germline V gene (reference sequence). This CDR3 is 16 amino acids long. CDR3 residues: CASSMGLAGISDTQYF. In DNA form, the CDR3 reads TGTGCCAGTAGTATGGGACTAGCGGGGATTTCAGATACGCAGTATTTT. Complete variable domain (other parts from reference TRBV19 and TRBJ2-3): DGGITQSPKYLFRKEGQNVTLSCEQNLNHDAMYWYRQDPGQGLRLIYYSQIVNDFQKGDIAEGYSVSREKKESFPLTVTSAQKNPTAFYLCASSMGLAGISDTQYFGPGTRLTVL.

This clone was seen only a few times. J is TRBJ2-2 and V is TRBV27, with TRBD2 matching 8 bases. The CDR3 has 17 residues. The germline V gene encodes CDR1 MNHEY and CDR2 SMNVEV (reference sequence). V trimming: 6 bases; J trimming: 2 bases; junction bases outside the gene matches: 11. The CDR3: CASRNPIAGPNTGELFF. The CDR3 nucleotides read TGTGCCAGCAGAAACCCTATAGCGGGGCCAAACACCGGGGAGCTGTTTTTT.

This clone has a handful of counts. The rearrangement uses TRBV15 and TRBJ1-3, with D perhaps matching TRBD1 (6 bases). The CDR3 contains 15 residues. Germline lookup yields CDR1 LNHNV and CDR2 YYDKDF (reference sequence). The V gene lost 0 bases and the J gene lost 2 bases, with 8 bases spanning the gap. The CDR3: CATSRDRTAGNTIYF. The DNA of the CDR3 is TGTGCCACCAGCAGAGATCGGACAGCTGGAAACACCATATATTTT.

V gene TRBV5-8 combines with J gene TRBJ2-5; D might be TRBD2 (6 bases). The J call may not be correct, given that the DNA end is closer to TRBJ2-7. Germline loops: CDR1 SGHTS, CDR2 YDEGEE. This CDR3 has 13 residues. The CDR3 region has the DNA TGTGCCAGCAGCTTGCGGGGGTCCCACGAGCAGTACTTC. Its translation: CASSLRGSHEQYF.